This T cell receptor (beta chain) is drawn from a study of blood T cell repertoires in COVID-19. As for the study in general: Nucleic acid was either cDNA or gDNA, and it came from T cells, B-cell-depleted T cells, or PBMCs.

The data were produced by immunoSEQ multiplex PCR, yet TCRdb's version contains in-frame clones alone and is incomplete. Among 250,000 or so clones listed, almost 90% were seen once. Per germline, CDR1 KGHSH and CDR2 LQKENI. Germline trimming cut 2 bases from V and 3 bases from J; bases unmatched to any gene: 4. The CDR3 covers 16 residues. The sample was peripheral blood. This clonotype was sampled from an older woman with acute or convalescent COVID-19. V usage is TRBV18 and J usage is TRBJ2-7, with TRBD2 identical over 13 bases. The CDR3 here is CASSPGTSGAYYEQYF. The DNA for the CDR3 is TGTGCCAGCTCACCAGGGACTAGCGGGGCATACTACGAGCAGTACTTC.